These T cell receptor beta chains were read from a single sample in a study of blood T cell repertoires in COVID-19. Data came from immunoSEQ multiplex PCR; TCRdb stores just in-frame clones and leaves some out. The table lists some 70,000 clones, 80% to 90% of them singletons. Sample: peripheral blood. The source is a human donor in a cohort sampled during active COVID-19. Each CDR3 is given with its conserved first and last residue. D genes are given only for firm matches. Clone size is given for some rows only: seen once, a few or many times, or a class if the clone is expanded.

abundance: .; d_gene: .; j_gene: TRBJ1-5; v_gene: TRBV30; len: 14; CDR3nt: TGTGCCTGGAGTGTACTGACAGATAATCAGCCCCAGCATTTT; CDR3aa: CAWSVLTDNQPQHF
abundance: .; d_gene: .; j_gene: TRBJ1-6; v_gene: TRBV4-1; len: 15; CDR3nt: TGCGCCAGCAGCCAAGCTGGAGGAGGAGGTTCACCCCTCCACTTT; CDR3aa: CASSQAGGGGSPLHF
abundance: .; d_gene: TRBD1; j_gene: TRBJ1-5; v_gene: TRBV28; len: 14; CDR3nt: TGTGCCAGCAGGAGACAGGGCCGCAATCAGCCCCAGCATTTT; CDR3aa: CASRRQGRNQPQHF
abundance: .; d_gene: .; j_gene: TRBJ1-1; v_gene: TRBV2; len: 13; CDR3nt: TGTGCCAGCAGTTACAGGGAGAACACTGAAGCTTTCTTT; CDR3aa: CASSYRENTEAFF
abundance: .; d_gene: .; j_gene: TRBJ1-5; v_gene: TRBV19; len: 15; CDR3nt: TGTGCCAGTACGGACCGCAGGGGAAGGGGCCAGCCCCAGCATTTT; CDR3aa: CASTDRRGRGQPQHF
abundance: .; d_gene: .; j_gene: TRBJ1-1; v_gene: TRBV5-1; len: 14; CDR3nt: TGCGCCAGCAGCTTAGGACACTTGAACACTGAAGCTTTCTTT; CDR3aa: CASSLGHLNTEAFF
abundance: .; d_gene: TRBD1; j_gene: TRBJ1-4; v_gene: TRBV6-5; len: 14; CDR3nt: TGTGCCAGCAGTTACGGGACAGGGGATGAAAAACTGTTTTTT; CDR3aa: CASSYGTGDEKLFF
abundance: .; d_gene: TRBD2; j_gene: TRBJ2-5; v_gene: TRBV6-5; len: 16; CDR3nt: TGTGCCAGCAGTTCCCCGGGACTAGCTGGGAGGGAGACCCAGTACTTC; CDR3aa: CASSSPGLAGRETQYF
abundance: .; d_gene: .; j_gene: TRBJ2-7; v_gene: TRBV27; len: 14; CDR3nt: TGTGCCAGCAGTTCCCCGTCAGAATCCTACGAGCAGTACTTC; CDR3aa: CASSSPSESYEQYF
abundance: .; d_gene: .; j_gene: TRBJ1-2; v_gene: TRBV5-1; len: 14; CDR3nt: TGCGCCAGCAGCCCTCGCGAGGTCCGCTATGGCTACACCTTC; CDR3aa: CASSPREVRYGYTF
abundance: .; d_gene: .; j_gene: TRBJ2-1; v_gene: TRBV27; len: 14; CDR3nt: TGTGCCAGCAGTTTCAGTCAGGGGATAGGTGAGCAGTTCTTC; CDR3aa: CASSFSQGIGEQFF
abundance: .; d_gene: .; j_gene: TRBJ1-2; v_gene: TRBV5-1; len: 14; CDR3nt: TGCGCCAGCAGCTCCGGACACTCACCCGTTGGCTACACCTTC; CDR3aa: CASSSGHSPVGYTF
abundance: .; d_gene: .; j_gene: TRBJ1-5; v_gene: TRBV19; len: 16; CDR3nt: TGTGCCAGTAGTACCCGGACAGCTCTTAGCAATCAGCCCCAGCATTTT; CDR3aa: CASSTRTALSNQPQHF
abundance: .; d_gene: TRBD1; j_gene: TRBJ1-5; v_gene: TRBV5-6; len: 14; CDR3nt: TGTGCCAGCAGCGAGGGACAGGGGCATCAGCCCCAGCATTTT; CDR3aa: CASSEGQGHQPQHF
abundance: .; d_gene: .; j_gene: TRBJ1-5; v_gene: TRBV6-2/TRBV6-3; len: 14; CDR3nt: TGTGCCAGCAGTTACTCCTTTAGAAATCAGCCCCAGCATTTT; CDR3aa: CASSYSFRNQPQHF
abundance: .; d_gene: TRBD1; j_gene: TRBJ1-2; v_gene: TRBV9; len: 15; CDR3nt: TGTGCCAGCAGCAACCGGGACAGGGGATACTATGGCTACACCTTC; CDR3aa: CASSNRDRGYYGYTF
abundance: .; d_gene: .; j_gene: TRBJ1-1; v_gene: TRBV5-4; len: 13; CDR3nt: TGTGCCAGCAGCCAGGATATGAACACTGAAGCTTTCTTT; CDR3aa: CASSQDMNTEAFF
abundance: .; d_gene: .; j_gene: TRBJ2-7; v_gene: TRBV6-2/TRBV6-3; len: 15; CDR3nt: TGTGCCAGCAGTTACCCAGCCGGGACTCACTACGAGCAGTACTTC; CDR3aa: CASSYPAGTHYEQYF
abundance: .; d_gene: .; j_gene: TRBJ1-1; v_gene: TRBV10-2; len: 13; CDR3nt: TGCGCCAGCAATACGCAGGGTGGCACTGAAGCTTTCTTT; CDR3aa: CASNTQGGTEAFF
abundance: .; d_gene: .; j_gene: TRBJ1-2; v_gene: TRBV12-3/TRBV12-4; len: 12; CDR3nt: TGTGCCAGCAGTTTTGGACAGTATGGCTACACCTTC; CDR3aa: CASSFGQYGYTF
abundance: .; d_gene: .; j_gene: TRBJ2-7; v_gene: TRBV4-3; len: 16; CDR3nt: TGCGCCAGCAGCCAAGCCCTACCACAGGGCCCCTACGAGCAGTACTTC; CDR3aa: CASSQALPQGPYEQYF
abundance: .; d_gene: TRBD1; j_gene: TRBJ2-7; v_gene: TRBV19; len: 13; CDR3nt: TGTGCCACCCAACCGACAGGGGTCTACGAGCAGTACTTC; CDR3aa: CATQPTGVYEQYF
abundance: .; d_gene: TRBD1; j_gene: TRBJ1-1; v_gene: TRBV5-1; len: 14; CDR3nt: TGCGCCAGCAGCTCCTACAGGGGTGGAACTGAAGCTTTCTTT; CDR3aa: CASSSYRGGTEAFF
abundance: .; d_gene: .; j_gene: TRBJ1-2; v_gene: TRBV3-1/TRBV3-2; len: 12; CDR3nt: TGTGCCAGCAGCCAAGTAGACTATGGCTACACCTTC; CDR3aa: CASSQVDYGYTF
abundance: .; d_gene: TRBD2; j_gene: TRBJ2-3; v_gene: TRBV9; len: 15; CDR3nt: TGTGCCAGCAGCGTAGCGGGGGGGCCCGCAGATACGCAGTATTTT; CDR3aa: CASSVAGGPADTQYF
abundance: .; d_gene: .; j_gene: TRBJ1-5; v_gene: TRBV6-5; len: 15; CDR3nt: TGTGCCAGCAGTAGCGCCCAATATAGCAATCAGCCCCAGCATTTT; CDR3aa: CASSSAQYSNQPQHF
abundance: .; d_gene: .; j_gene: TRBJ2-1; v_gene: TRBV11-2; len: 16; CDR3nt: TGTGCCAGCAGCTTTTTGTCTGGGACTGGACTCAATGAGCAGTTCTTC; CDR3aa: CASSFLSGTGLNEQFF
abundance: .; d_gene: .; j_gene: TRBJ2-3; v_gene: TRBV19; len: 14; CDR3nt: TGTGCCAGTAGCGACCTGGAGAGCACAGATACGCAGTATTTT; CDR3aa: CASSDLESTDTQYF
abundance: .; d_gene: TRBD1; j_gene: TRBJ2-7; v_gene: TRBV25-1; len: 14; CDR3nt: TGTGCCAGCAGTGAGAGGGGGCGGCTGGCCGAGCAGTACTTC; CDR3aa: CASSERGRLAEQYF
abundance: .; d_gene: .; j_gene: TRBJ1-4; v_gene: TRBV18; len: 15; CDR3nt: TGTGCCAGCTCATCAAGACAGCCCTCGAATGAAAAACTGTTTTTT; CDR3aa: CASSSRQPSNEKLFF
abundance: .; d_gene: TRBD2; j_gene: TRBJ2-1; v_gene: TRBV5-1; len: 16; CDR3nt: TGCGCCAGCAGCTTGGGGAGCGGGATCTCCTACAATGAGCAGTTCTTC; CDR3aa: CASSLGSGISYNEQFF
abundance: .; d_gene: TRBD2; j_gene: TRBJ2-2; v_gene: TRBV2; len: 12; CDR3nt: TGTGCCAGCGGGAGGGACACCGGGGAGCTGTTTTTT; CDR3aa: CASGRDTGELFF
abundance: .; d_gene: TRBD2; j_gene: TRBJ2-3; v_gene: TRBV19; len: 18; CDR3nt: TGTGCCAGTAGTAAGGTTCGACTAGCGGGAGGACGAACAGATACGCAGTATTTT; CDR3aa: CASSKVRLAGGRTDTQYF
abundance: .; d_gene: TRBD1; j_gene: TRBJ1-2; v_gene: TRBV19; len: 13; CDR3nt: TGTGCCAGTACCGGGACAGCCAACTATGGCTACACCTTC; CDR3aa: CASTGTANYGYTF
abundance: .; d_gene: TRBD1; j_gene: TRBJ1-2; v_gene: TRBV20-1; len: 11; CDR3nt: TGCAGTGCCCCGGACAGGCGCGCCTACACCTTC; CDR3aa: CSAPDRRAYTF
abundance: .; d_gene: .; j_gene: TRBJ2-3; v_gene: TRBV14; len: 15; CDR3nt: TGTGCCAGCAGCCAAGGCACAGTTAGCACAGATACGCAGTATTTT; CDR3aa: CASSQGTVSTDTQYF
abundance: .; d_gene: .; j_gene: TRBJ1-2; v_gene: TRBV5-1; len: 14; CDR3nt: TGCGCCAGCAGCTTGTCCGAGGGGGTGGACGGCTACACCTTC; CDR3aa: CASSLSEGVDGYTF
abundance: .; d_gene: .; j_gene: TRBJ1-3; v_gene: TRBV11-2; len: 14; CDR3nt: TGTGCCAGCAGCTCGTTGCGGTCTGGAAACACCATATATTTT; CDR3aa: CASSSLRSGNTIYF
abundance: few; d_gene: TRBD1; j_gene: TRBJ2-3; v_gene: TRBV6-2/TRBV6-3; len: 14; CDR3nt: TGTGCCAGCAGCGGGACAGGGGGCGCAGATACGCAGTATTTT; CDR3aa: CASSGTGGADTQYF
abundance: once; d_gene: .; j_gene: TRBJ2-1; v_gene: TRBV19; len: 12; CDR3nt: TGTGCCAGTAGTAGCTACTACAATGAGCAGTTCTTC; CDR3aa: CASSSYYNEQFF
abundance: .; d_gene: .; j_gene: TRBJ1-5; v_gene: TRBV2; len: 13; CDR3nt: TGTGCCAGCAGTGAGGAGCGGGATCAGCCCCAGCATTTT; CDR3aa: CASSEERDQPQHF
abundance: .; d_gene: TRBD2; j_gene: TRBJ2-7; v_gene: TRBV9; len: 15; CDR3nt: TGTGCCAGCAGCGCCACTAGCGGCTCCACCCTCGAGCAGTACTTC; CDR3aa: CASSATSGSTLEQYF
abundance: .; d_gene: .; j_gene: TRBJ1-4; v_gene: TRBV11-2; len: 16; CDR3nt: TGTGCCAGCAGCTTAGATCAGAACGTGGTCGGGGAAAAACTGTTTTTT; CDR3aa: CASSLDQNVVGEKLFF
abundance: .; d_gene: .; j_gene: TRBJ2-3; v_gene: TRBV7-9; len: 13; CDR3nt: TGTGCCAGCAGCGAGACGGGGACAGATACGCAGTATTTT; CDR3aa: CASSETGTDTQYF
abundance: .; d_gene: .; j_gene: TRBJ2-3; v_gene: TRBV19; len: 15; CDR3nt: TGTGCCAGTAGTATAGGTCTGGCCAAATCAGATACGCAGTATTTT; CDR3aa: CASSIGLAKSDTQYF
abundance: once; d_gene: .; j_gene: TRBJ1-5; v_gene: TRBV30; len: 15; CDR3nt: TGTGCCTGGAGTGTTGGCGGGGGACGCAATCAGCCCCAGCATTTT; CDR3aa: CAWSVGGGRNQPQHF
abundance: .; d_gene: .; j_gene: TRBJ1-3; v_gene: TRBV2; len: 15; CDR3nt: TGTGCCAGCAGTGGACAGGCAGTCTCTGGAAACACCATATATTTT; CDR3aa: CASSGQAVSGNTIYF
abundance: few; d_gene: .; j_gene: TRBJ1-2; v_gene: TRBV28; len: 14; CDR3nt: TGTGCCAGCAGTTTTCGCGACAGGCACTATGGCTACACCTTC; CDR3aa: CASSFRDRHYGYTF
abundance: many; d_gene: TRBD1; j_gene: TRBJ1-5; v_gene: TRBV29-1; len: 12; CDR3nt: TGCAGCGTCCGACAGGGAGATCAGCCCCAGCATTTT; CDR3aa: CSVRQGDQPQHF
abundance: .; d_gene: TRBD1; j_gene: TRBJ1-1; v_gene: TRBV7-6; len: 15; CDR3nt: TGTGCCAGCAGTTTCCCGGGACAGGGGGGCACTGAAGCTTTCTTT; CDR3aa: CASSFPGQGGTEAFF
abundance: .; d_gene: TRBD2; j_gene: TRBJ2-7; v_gene: TRBV10-3; len: 15; CDR3nt: TGTGCCATCAGTGCGCTCCTGGGCGGGAGATACGAGCAGTACTTC; CDR3aa: CAISALLGGRYEQYF
abundance: .; d_gene: .; j_gene: TRBJ2-1; v_gene: TRBV5-4; len: 13; CDR3nt: TGTGCCAGCAGCTTGAGTGTGGGCGATGAGCAGTTCTTC; CDR3aa: CASSLSVGDEQFF
abundance: .; d_gene: .; j_gene: TRBJ2-7; v_gene: TRBV29-1; len: 11; CDR3nt: TGCAGCGTTGCGCCGGACAACGAGCAGTACTTC; CDR3aa: CSVAPDNEQYF
abundance: .; d_gene: .; j_gene: TRBJ1-3; v_gene: TRBV27; len: 16; CDR3nt: TGTGCCAGCAGTACCACGTCTAGGAGGGCTGGAAACACCATATATTTT; CDR3aa: CASSTTSRRAGNTIYF
abundance: .; d_gene: TRBD1; j_gene: TRBJ2-1; v_gene: TRBV6-4; len: 14; CDR3nt: TGTGCCAGCAGTGAGGGACAGGGAAGGAATGAGCAGTTCTTC; CDR3aa: CASSEGQGRNEQFF
abundance: .; d_gene: .; j_gene: TRBJ2-7; v_gene: TRBV11-3; len: 14; CDR3nt: TGTGCCAGCAGCTTAGGAGGTAGCTCCTACGAGCAGTACTTC; CDR3aa: CASSLGGSSYEQYF
abundance: .; d_gene: TRBD2; j_gene: TRBJ2-3; v_gene: TRBV28; len: 14; CDR3nt: TGTGCCAGCAGACTAGCGGAGGGCACAGATACGCAGTATTTT; CDR3aa: CASRLAEGTDTQYF
abundance: .; d_gene: .; j_gene: TRBJ2-1; v_gene: TRBV27; len: 15; CDR3nt: TGTGCCAGCAGTTTCAGACTGGGCTCCTACAATGAGCAGTTCTTC; CDR3aa: CASSFRLGSYNEQFF